This TCR beta chain derives from a study of T cells in Graves' hyperthyroidism and ophthalmopathy. This clonotype has more than one count but fewer than ten. It was RNA transcripts that yielded the amplified TCR beta CDR3 regions. The primer set for the first-round RT-PCR of the TCR CDR3 was HTBI. TCRdb redid the calling of the multiplex PCR reads with MiXCR, one entry per CDR3 protein. The sample holds fewer than 250,000 distinct CDR3 sequences, 15% to 20% seen once. The CDR3 runs 17 residues. The trim removed 3 bases at V and 3 bases at J, leaving 10 bases unmatched. Diagnosis relied on clinical symptoms, serum thyroxine and TRAb, thyroid ultrasound and orbital computed tomography.

The sample was blood. The chain couples TRBV12-3 or TRBV12-4 to TRBJ2-1; the match to TRBD2 covers 8 bases. The TCR sequence derives from a man aged 45-65 years with Graves' hyperthyroidism. The CDR3 nucleotides read TGTGCCAGCAGTTTTATGGTAGCGGGGCCCTTCTACAATGAGCAGTTCTTC. Protein sequence: CASSFMVAGPFYNEQFF.